The rows below give T cell receptor beta chains drawn from one sample of a study of brain T cells in children with intractable seizures. The table came from immunoSEQ multiplex PCR; TCRdb's copy has only in-frame clones and leaves some out. The sample comprises under 150,000 clones, around 94% of which are singletons, and approximately 3.9% rests with the top ten. Sequenced here: peripheral blood, sampled at surgery. The receptors were gathered from a boy less than two years old with hemimegalencephaly and intractable seizures. Both conserved end residues are part of each CDR3. The order of the fields is D gene, J gene, clone size, V gene, CDR3 protein, CDR3 DNA. D genes are given only for firm matches. Size tells how often a clone was seen (once, few, many) or the class of an expanded clone, and some rows leave it out.

TRBD2 | TRBJ2-4 | - | TRBV18 | CASSPGLAGLKNIQYF | TGTGCCAGCTCACCCGGACTAGCGGGGCTCAAAAACATTCAGTACTTC
TRBD1 | TRBJ1-4 | - | TRBV7-9 | CASSSGQGNEKLFF | TGTGCCAGCAGCTCGGGACAGGGGAATGAAAAACTGTTTTTT
- | TRBJ1-3 | - | TRBV7-9 | CASSFRSGGRNTIYF | TGTGCCAGCAGCTTCAGAAGCGGGGGGAGAAACACCATATATTTT
- | TRBJ2-7 | once | TRBV28 | CASSFGLVSYEQYF | TGTGCCAGCAGTTTCGGACTCGTGTCCTACGAGCAGTACTTC
TRBD2 | TRBJ2-3 | once | TRBV19 | CASSIYSGRGQYF | TGTGCCAGTAGTATTTATAGCGGGAGAGGGCAGTATTTT
- | TRBJ2-1 | once | TRBV4-3 | CASSQSYHSYNEQFF | TGCGCCAGCAGCCAGTCGTACCACTCCTACAATGAGCAGTTCTTC
TRBD2 | TRBJ2-1 | - | TRBV7-9 | CASSLVWPSGSADRNEQFF | TGTGCCAGCAGCTTAGTTTGGCCTAGCGGGAGTGCGGACCGGAATGAGCAGTTCTTC
- | TRBJ2-3 | - | TRBV2 | CASSEWAAGDTQYF | TGTGCCAGCAGTGAATGGGCCGCAGGGGATACGCAGTATTTT
- | TRBJ1-2 | - | TRBV28 | CASRDPNYGYTF | TGTGCCAGCAGGGACCCTAACTATGGCTACACCTTC
- | TRBJ1-4 | - | TRBV18 | CASSQLMGEKLFF | TGTGCCAGCTCACAGCTTATGGGGGAAAAACTGTTTTTT
TRBD1 | TRBJ1-3 | once | TRBV28 | CASGPGQGFSGNTIYF | TGTGCCAGCGGACCGGGACAGGGGTTCTCTGGAAACACCATATATTTT
- | TRBJ2-1 | - | TRBV6-2/TRBV6-3 | CASSWGYNEQFF | TGTGCCAGCAGTTGGGGCTACAATGAGCAGTTCTTC
TRBD2 | TRBJ2-7 | few | TRBV7-9 | CASSTGTTPYEQYF | TGTGCCAGCAGCACCGGGACTACGCCCTACGAGCAGTACTTC
- | TRBJ2-5 | - | TRBV10-1 | CASSESHQETQYF | TGCGCCAGCAGTGAGTCCCATCAAGAGACCCAGTACTTC
- | TRBJ2-5 | - | TRBV3-1/TRBV3-2 | CASSQEAQPSGTQYF | TGTGCCAGCAGCCAAGAAGCCCAACCATCCGGGACCCAGTACTTC
- | TRBJ2-3 | - | TRBV4-1 | CASSLRLGADTQYF | TGCGCCAGCAGCTTACGACTAGGTGCAGATACGCAGTATTTT
- | TRBJ2-7 | - | TRBV28 | CASQAPGPYEQYF | TGTGCCAGCCAGGCCCCAGGCCCCTACGAGCAGTACTTC
TRBD1 | TRBJ1-6 | - | TRBV30 | CAWSEEDRTYNSPLHF | TGTGCCTGGAGTGAGGAGGACAGGACCTATAATTCACCCCTCCACTTT
TRBD1 | TRBJ2-7 | - | TRBV6-5 | CASSYLQGAPSEQYF | TGTGCCAGCAGTTACTTACAGGGGGCCCCCAGCGAGCAGTACTTC
- | TRBJ2-7 | - | TRBV7-2 | CASSLGPKSYEQYF | TGTGCCAGCAGCTTAGGACCCAAGTCCTACGAGCAGTACTTC
- | TRBJ1-2 | - | TRBV6-1 | CASSDTGTPGGYTF | TGTGCCAGCAGTGACACTGGGACACCGGGGGGTTACACCTTC
TRBD2 | TRBJ2-1 | once | TRBV12-5 | CASGLGGASGYNEQFF | TGTGCTAGTGGTTTGGGCGGGGCTAGCGGCTACAATGAGCAGTTCTTC
TRBD1 | TRBJ2-7 | - | TRBV10-3 | CAISESSQNRGTGGSEQYF | TGTGCCATCAGTGAGTCGTCCCAGAACCGCGGGACAGGGGGCTCCGAGCAGTACTTC
TRBD2 | TRBJ2-3 | - | TRBV3-1/TRBV3-2 | CASSQGLAGRRRDTQYF | TGTGCCAGCAGCCAGGGACTAGCGGGGAGAAGGAGAGATACGCAGTATTTT
TRBD2 | TRBJ2-5 | - | TRBV27 | CASSLSGGRGETQYF | TGTGCCAGCAGTTTATCCGGCGGGAGGGGGGAGACCCAGTACTTC
TRBD2 | TRBJ2-3 | once | TRBV23-1 | CASSQAQRESTDTQYF | TGCGCCAGCAGTCAAGCCCAGCGGGAGAGCACAGATACGCAGTATTTT
- | TRBJ2-3 | - | TRBV4-3 | CASSHGLTFSTDTQYF | TGCGCCAGCAGCCACGGTCTCACCTTTAGCACAGATACGCAGTATTTT
- | TRBJ1-4 | - | TRBV30 | CAWAHAGFPREKLFF | TGTGCCTGGGCTCATGCCGGGTTCCCGAGGGAAAAACTGTTTTTT
TRBD2 | TRBJ2-7 | - | TRBV5-6 | CASSLSGRAYEQYF | TGTGCCAGCAGCTTGAGCGGGAGGGCCTACGAGCAGTACTTC
- | TRBJ2-6 | once | TRBV4-2 | CASSQEGRTSGANVLTF | TGTGCCAGCAGCCAAGAGGGCCGGACCTCTGGGGCCAACGTCCTGACTTTC
- | TRBJ2-3 | - | TRBV29-1 | CSADPREGTDTQYF | TGCAGCGCCGACCCCCGAGAGGGGACAGATACGCAGTATTTT
- | TRBJ2-7 | - | TRBV6-5 | CASRPGMTSYEQYF | TGTGCCAGCAGGCCCGGGATGACGTCCTACGAGCAGTACTTC
TRBD1 | TRBJ1-6 | - | TRBV14 | CASSQAQGGGGSPLHF | TGTGCCAGCAGCCAAGCCCAGGGGGGTGGAGGTTCACCCCTCCACTTT
TRBD2 | TRBJ2-7 | - | TRBV24-1 | CATSGSGTYEQYF | TGTGCCACCTCTGGTAGCGGGACCTACGAGCAGTACTTC
- | TRBJ2-5 | - | TRBV3-1/TRBV3-2 | CASSNRGLIEETQYF | TGTGCCAGCAGCAACAGGGGACTGATCGAGGAGACCCAGTACTTC
- | TRBJ2-1 | - | TRBV5-1 | CASSFPGPTHNEQFF | TGCGCCAGCAGTTTTCCGGGACCGACACACAATGAGCAGTTCTTC
- | TRBJ2-5 | - | TRBV13 | CASSFQLQGRGQETQYF | TGTGCCAGCAGCTTCCAGTTACAGGGTAGGGGGCAAGAGACCCAGTACTTC
- | TRBJ1-5 | once | TRBV30 | CAWSTRVSNQPQHF | TGTGCCTGGAGTACCCGGGTTAGCAATCAGCCCCAGCATTTT
- | TRBJ2-3 | - | TRBV21-1 | CASSKIAGDTQYF | TGTGCCAGCAGCAAAATAGCGGGAGATACGCAGTATTTT
TRBD2 | TRBJ2-3 | - | TRBV19 | CASSEGLATDTQYF | TGTGCCAGTAGTGAAGGACTAGCAACAGATACGCAGTATTTT
- | TRBJ1-5 | once | TRBV12-3/TRBV12-4 | CASSLGEQPQHF | TGTGCCAGCAGTTTAGGAGAGCAGCCCCAGCATTTT
- | TRBJ2-5 | - | TRBV28 | CASSLSGGIIVETQYF | TGTGCCAGCAGTTTATCGGGCGGGATAATTGTGGAGACCCAGTACTTC
- | TRBJ2-5 | - | TRBV7-6 | CASSLWGLEETQYF | TGTGCCAGCAGCTTATGGGGATTGGAAGAGACCCAGTACTTC
- | TRBJ1-2 | - | TRBV3-1/TRBV3-2 | CASSGQGRPDGYTF | TGTGCCAGCAGCGGGCAGGGACGGCCAGATGGCTACACCTTC
- | TRBJ2-5 | - | TRBV7-2 | CASSLRADQETQYF | TGTGCCAGCAGCTTAAGAGCGGACCAAGAGACCCAGTACTTC
- | TRBJ2-3 | - | TRBV6-6 | CASSYTGTDTQYF | TGTGCCAGCAGTTACACCGGCACAGATACGCAGTATTTT
- | TRBJ1-1 | - | TRBV6-4 | CASRVHGSNTEAFF | TGTGCCAGCAGGGTACACGGATCCAACACTGAAGCTTTCTTT
- | TRBJ2-2 | - | TRBV29-1 | CSVDGQNTGELFF | TGCAGCGTTGATGGACAGAACACCGGGGAGCTGTTTTTT
- | TRBJ1-2 | - | TRBV10-3 | CAISQNKLYGYTF | TGTGCCATCAGCCAGAACAAACTCTATGGCTACACCTTC